The 21 T cell receptor beta chains reported below all come from one sample, sequenced in a study of T cells in localized non-small cell lung cancer. TCRdb's table, derived via immunoSEQ multiplex PCR, lists solely in-frame clones and lacks some. The data show 30,000 to 35,000 clones, 80% to 95% seen once. The input for sequencing was peripheral blood, taken before any cancer treatment. These receptors all come from a female donor older than 55 with stage I lung adenocarcinoma.

Written as DNA, the CDR3 is TGTGCCAGCAGCTTAAAGGCTAGCGGGGCCTACGAGCAGTACTTC. This codes for CASSLKASGAYEQYF. The chain recombines TRBV7-3 with TRBJ2-7; 9 bases are a match to TRBD2. Trimming at V came to 1 base and at J to 2 bases, leaving 3 bases not matched to a gene. The CDR3 length is 15 residues. The V gene's germline CDR1 is SGHTA and CDR2 FQGTGA.

This clone was counted once. The V call is TRBV11-3, the J call TRBJ2-2; D remains ambiguous. V dropped 2 bases and J dropped 4 bases, with 11 bases sitting between them. Germline values: CDR1 SGHNT, CDR2 YENEEA. This CDR3 has 15 amino acids. The CDR3 nucleotides are TGTGCCAGCAGCTTAAGGCTGGCATCCACCGGGGAGCTGTTTTTT. This sequence encodes CASSLRLASTGELFF.

The chain combines TRBV29-1 with TRBJ1-1; 7 nucleotides line up with TRBD1. The CDR3 extends over 13 amino acids. CDR1 is SQVTM, CDR2 ANQGSEA, per germline. V shed 6 bases, J shed 0 bases, and the junction held 4 bases outside the gene matches. The CDR3 DNA follows: TGCAGCGTCGGGACAGCAATGAACACTGAAGCTTTCTTT. It specifies CSVGTAMNTEAFF.

V usage is TRBV4-3 and J usage is TRBJ1-5; maybe TRBD1 (5 bases). This CDR3 has 15 amino acids. CDR1 is LGHNA, CDR2 YSLEER, per germline. V was clipped by 1 base and J by 3 bases, with 10 bases between them. The CDR3 DNA sequence: TGCGCCAGCAGCCAAGTGAACGGGGCCAATCAGCCCCAGCATTTT. Its protein product is CASSQVNGANQPQHF.

V usage is TRBV7-8 and J usage is TRBJ2-5; 8 bases fit TRBD2. Germline CDR1 SGHVS, CDR2 FQNEAQ. The CDR3 is 17 residues long. The V and J ends lost 0 bases and 5 bases, in that order; junction bases with no gene match: 11. The CDR3 sequence: CASSLAIAGPSEETQYF. The CDR3 bases are TGTGCCAGCAGCTTAGCAATAGCGGGGCCCTCGGAGGAGACCCAGTACTTC.

This rearrangement joins TRBV29-1 to TRBJ2-7; D is perhaps TRBD1 (6 bases). The CDR3 contains 12 residues. Per germline, CDR1 SQVTM and CDR2 ANQGSEA. V lost 6 bases, J lost 3 bases, and 12 bases lay in between. CDR3 sequence reads: CSVGQPNYEQYF. The CDR3 coding sequence is TGCAGCGTAGGACAGCCAAACTACGAGCAGTACTTC.

This clone has only one observation. J is TRBJ1-4 and V is TRBV14; D might be TRBD1 (6 bases). Per germline, CDR1 SGHDN and CDR2 FVKESK. Between the trimmed V and J ends, which lost 1 base and 8 bases, there was a span of 20 bases. CDR3 length: 17 residues. The CDR3 region is CASSQGRQGTRGEKLFF. The CDR3 bases are TGTGCCAGCAGCCAAGGCCGCCAGGGAACAAGGGGGGAAAAACTGTTTTTT. Based on the CDR3 plus reference TRBV14 and TRBJ1-4, the full variable domain is EAGVTQFPSHSVIEKGQTVTLRCDPISGHDNLYWYRRVMGKEIKFLLHFVKESKQDESGMPNNRFLAERTGGTYSTLKVQPAELEDSGVYFCASSQGRQGTRGEKLFFGSGTQLSVL.

J is TRBJ1-1 and V is TRBV14; 7 nucleotides match TRBD1. V dropped 1 base and J dropped 11; count of bases not matched to a gene: 10. From germline, CDR1 is SGHDN and CDR2 FVKESK. The CDR3 has 14 amino acids. The CDR3 is CASSQGLTGVAAFF. The CDR3 DNA sequence: TGTGCCAGCAGCCAAGGGCTAACAGGGGTAGCCGCTTTCTTT.

DNA for the CDR3: TGTGCCAGCAGCTTAGAGGGGGCCCGTGTCACCGGGGAGCTGTTTTTT. Translation: CASSLEGARVTGELFF. This chain links TRBV7-9 with TRBJ2-2; 7 bases map to TRBD1. Trimming cost V 1 base and J 4 bases; bases outside gene matches: 6. CDR3 length equals 16 residues. Germline assignment: CDR1 SEHNR and CDR2 FQNEAQ (reference sequence). Using reference TRBV7-9 and TRBJ2-2 for the parts outside the CDR3, the full variable domain is DTGVSQNPRHKITKRGQNVTFRCDPISEHNRLYWYRQTLGQGPEFLTYFQNEAQLEKSRLLSDRFSAERPKGSFSTLEIQRTEQGDSAMYLCASSLEGARVTGELFFGEGSRLTVL.

This CDR3 is CASSVHGGGEAFF. The CDR3 DNA reads as TGTGCCAGCAGTGTCCATGGGGGGGGTGAAGCTTTCTTT. This chain uses TRBV25-1 with TRBJ1-1; perhaps TRBD1 as D (5 bases). The CDR3 consists of 13 residues. Germline CDR1 reads MGHDK; CDR2 reads SYGVNS. The V gene lost 4 bases and the J gene lost 7 bases, with 13 bases spanning the gap.

DNA for the CDR3: TGTGCCAGCAGCCGCGGGACAGGACTGAACACTGAAGCTTTCTTT. Encoded protein: CASSRGTGLNTEAFF. V usage is TRBV5-4 and J usage is TRBJ1-1; 8 bases map to TRBD1. The CDR3 is 15 amino acids. V lost 4 bases to trimming and J lost 0 bases; unmatched junction nucleotides: 5. From germline, CDR1 is SGHNT and CDR2 YYREEE (reference sequence).

The chain recombines TRBV11-2 with TRBJ2-7; 12 bases line up with TRBD2. There are 19 residues in the CDR3. Trimming took 1 base from V and 4 from J; bases not matched to a gene: 14. Germline CDR1 is SGHAT and CDR2 is FQNNGV. CDR3 nucleotides: TGTGCCAGCAGCTTAGTCTCGACTAGCGGGGGCCGCATATTATACGAGCAGTACTTC. Amino acid sequence: CASSLVSTSGGRILYEQYF.

The chain combines TRBV29-1 with TRBJ1-1, with D perhaps TRBD1 (5 bases). V was cut by 4 bases and J by 4 bases, with 13 bases left in between. The CDR3 contains 13 residues. Germline V lookup: CDR1 SQVTM, CDR2 ANQGSEA. CDR3 coding DNA: TGCAGCGTTGCTTCGGGGGTGGGCACTGAAGCTTTCTTT. This gives the protein CSVASGVGTEAFF.

This chain uses TRBV5-6 with TRBJ1-2, with TRBD1 matching 8 bases. There are 15 residues in the CDR3. V gave up 4 bases and J gave up 5 bases; unmatched junction bases: 10. Germline V gene sequence: CDR1 SGHDT, CDR2 YYEEEE. CDR3 sequence: CASSTGQGLRYGYTF. DNA of the CDR3: TGTGCCAGCAGCACCGGACAGGGTTTACGGTATGGCTACACCTTC.

V gene TRBV2 combines with J gene TRBJ2-5; TRBD1 is a possible D gene (6 bases). CDR1 is SNHLY and CDR2 is FYNNEI in the germline V gene. V gave up 8 bases and J gave up 5 bases, with 21 bases separating them. This CDR3 contains 15 residues. CDR3 sequence (DNA): TGTGCCAGCGTCGGACAGAGGGATTCCGCGGAGACCCAGTACTTC. Encoded protein: CASVGQRDSAETQYF.

CDR3 residues: CSVVRLPSYEQYF. The DNA of the CDR3 is TGCAGCGTTGTGAGACTGCCTTCCTACGAGCAGTACTTC. This chain joins TRBV29-1 and TRBJ2-7; D gene uncertain. Germline V CDR1 and CDR2: SQVTM, ANQGSEA. This CDR3 is 13 amino acids long. V was pared by 4 bases and J by 1 base, with 11 bases between.

The rearrangement links TRBV27 to TRBJ2-5; 11 bases line up with TRBD2. Germline values: CDR1 MNHEY, CDR2 SMNVEV (reference sequence). This CDR3 has 16 residues. V gave up 6 bases and J gave up 0 bases; unmatched junction bases: 6. CDR3 protein: CASSRTSGGNQETQYF. For the CDR3, the DNA is TGTGCCAGCAGCCGAACTAGCGGGGGAAACCAAGAGACCCAGTACTTC.

J is TRBJ1-5 and V is TRBV6-1; no firm D call. The V and J ends lost 5 bases and 1 base respectively, with 12 bases between them. CDR3 length: 15 residues. The germline V gene encodes CDR1 MNHNS and CDR2 SASEGT. The CDR3, as DNA: TGTGCCAGCAGTCGGAATGATCTGAGCAATCAGCCCCAGCATTTT. It translates to CASSRNDLSNQPQHF.

The chain links TRBV10-2 to TRBJ1-5; D remains unclear. Trimming took 4 bases from V and 0 from J, leaving 7 bases between them. The CDR3 runs 14 residues. The germline V gene encodes CDR1 WSHSY and CDR2 SAAADI. CDR3 residues: CASSATDSNQPQHF. The DNA of the CDR3 is TGCGCCAGCAGTGCAACAGATAGCAATCAGCCCCAGCATTTT.

Here the CDR3 DNA reads TGCGCCAGCAGCTTGGAGGGCAGGAATCTCTACGAGCAGTACTTC. Translated: CASSLEGRNLYEQYF. The chain is built from TRBV5-1 and TRBJ2-7; D unclear. The V and J ends lost 0 bases and 3 bases respectively, with 13 bases between them. The length of the CDR3 is 15 residues. Germline CDR1 is SGHRS and CDR2 is YFSETQ. Filled out from reference TRBV5-1 and TRBJ2-7, the complete variable domain reads KAGVTQTPRYLIKTRGQQVTLSCSPISGHRSVSWYQQTPGQGLQFLFEYFSETQRNKGNFPGRFSGRQFSNSRSEMNVSTLELGDSALYLCASSLEGRNLYEQYFGPGTRLTVT.

The chain couples TRBV27 to TRBJ1-2; D remains unclear. Between the trimmed V and J ends, which lost 5 bases and 4 bases, there was a span of 14 bases. CDR1 and CDR2 (germline): MNHEY, SMNVEV (reference sequence). The CDR3 totals 14 residues. CDR3 region: CASSPGGGGYGYTF. In nucleotides, the CDR3 is TGTGCCAGCAGTCCCGGCGGTGGAGGCTATGGCTACACCTTC.